This T cell receptor beta chain was identified in a study of T cell responses to AZD1222 COVID-19 vaccine. The germline CDR1 and CDR2 sequences are MNHEY and SVGAGI. The CDR3 spans 15 residues. Trimming at V came to 6 bases and at J to 0 bases, leaving 4 bases not matched to a gene. This clone was seen just once. Method: immunoSEQ multiplex PCR; TCRdb's copy keeps in-frame clones and lacks some. The sample has about 120,000 clones, around 90% seen once. The rearrangement uses TRBV6-5 and TRBJ2-2, with 7 bases matching TRBD2. Here the sequenced sample was peripheral blood, taken on day 0 of AZD1222 vaccination. This clonotype originated in an adult in good health. The CDR3 here is CASSRDYSNTGELFF. The CDR3 DNA sequence: TGTGCCAGCAGCCGGGACTACTCGAACACCGGGGAGCTGTTTTTT.